What follows are 22 T cell receptor beta chains derived from one specimen sequenced in a study of cytomegalovirus exposure and HLA in healthy donors. The PCR ran on 60 Vbeta and 13 Jbeta primers. Using immunoSEQ multiplex PCR, the repertoire was profiled, and TCRdb retains in-frame clones only, with some absent. The data contain about 130,000 clones, around 70% of them singletons. The sequencing input was PBMCs. The source of these receptors is a woman aged 55-69 years in good health and CMV-seropositive.

This clone was recorded a few times. The rearrangement joins TRBV5-1 to TRBJ2-6; the D gene is possibly TRBD1 (5 bases). V dropped 1 base and J dropped 0 bases, with 14 bases sitting between them. Germline-derived CDR1 and CDR2 are SGHRS and YFSETQ. This CDR3 comprises 18 residues. The CDR3 here is CASSLRADSLSGANVLTF. The CDR3 DNA reads TGCGCCAGCAGCTTGCGCGCTGACAGCCTCTCTGGGGCCAACGTCCTGACTTTC.

Only one count was recorded for this clone. A junction end diverges from the germline sequence, so it may reflect a read error. The chain recombines TRBV7-9 with TRBJ1-4; 10 nucleotides line up with TRBD1. CDR1 and CDR2 from the germline V gene are SEHNR and FQNEAQ (reference sequence). The CDR3 is 16 amino acids. This chain's CDR3 is CSSSLGRTGGNEKLFF. CDR3 nucleotides: TGTTCCAGCAGCTTAGGAAGGACAGGGGGGAATGAAAAACTGTTTTTT.

This rearrangement joins TRBV2 to TRBJ1-2; tentatively, D is TRBD1 (6 bases). V gave up 2 bases and J gave up 4 bases, with 14 bases separating them. The germline V gene has CDR1 SNHLY and CDR2 FYNNEI. The CDR3 covers 15 residues. The CDR3 spells CASSEYRVDTYGYTF. DNA of the CDR3: TGTGCCAGCAGTGAATACAGGGTCGACACCTATGGCTACACCTTC.

This chain uses TRBV4-1 with TRBJ1-5; the D gene is possibly TRBD1 (6 bases). V was trimmed by 4 bases and J by 7 bases, leaving 20 bases between them. This CDR3 comprises 16 residues. CDR1 and CDR2 from the germline V gene are MGHRA and YSYEKL. CDR3: CASSLEGSGVRQPQHF. The DNA of the CDR3 is TGCGCCAGCAGCCTCGAAGGTTCAGGGGTGAGGCAGCCCCAGCATTTT.

The CDR3 nucleotides are TGTGCCAGCAGCGCTCCCGGGGAGAGGACTGAAGCTTTCTTT. Amino acids: CASSAPGERTEAFF. V is TRBV9 and J is TRBJ1-1, with D uncertain. CDR3 length: 14 amino acids. Trimming took off 3 bases at V and 5 bases at J, with 14 bases between the two ends. CDR1 is SGDLS, CDR2 YYNGEE, per germline.

CDR3 nucleotide sequence: TGCGCCAGCAGTCTGTCGGCAGGGACAGGGGGTTCCTACGAGCAGTACTTC. Translated: CASSLSAGTGGSYEQYF. The rearrangement uses TRBV5-1 and TRBJ2-7; 11 positions agree with TRBD1. Germline CDR1 and CDR2: SGHRS and YFSETQ. The V segment lost 5 bases and the J segment 1 base; nucleotides outside the gene matches: 11. This CDR3 has 17 residues.

This clone has only one observation. The chain joins TRBV6-1 to TRBJ2-1, with 8 bases aligning to TRBD1. V was clipped by 8 bases and J by 3 bases; unmatched bases: 6. CDR1 and CDR2 from the germline V gene are MNHNS and SASEGT. This CDR3 region has 14 residues. The CDR3 sequence is CASESGQDYNEQFF. CDR3 DNA sequence: TGTGCCAGCGAGTCGGGACAGGACTACAATGAGCAGTTCTTC.

Here the CDR3 reads CASSQFRGNEQFF. CDR3 DNA sequence: TGTGCCAGCAGCCAATTCAGGGGCAATGAGCAGTTCTTC. The rearrangement uses TRBV11-3 and TRBJ2-1; tentatively, D is TRBD1 (6 bases). V was shortened by 5 bases and J by 6 bases, with 11 bases between the two germline ends. This CDR3 spans 13 amino acids. Germline CDR1 SGHNT, CDR2 YENEEA. Using reference TRBV11-3 and TRBJ2-1 for the parts outside the CDR3, the full variable domain is EAGVVQSPRYKIIEKKQPVAFWCNPISGHNTLYWYLQNLGQGPELLIRYENEEAVDDSQLPKDRFSAERLKGVDSTLKIQPAELGDSAVYLCASSQFRGNEQFFGPGTRLTVL.

The table lists this clone with a few counts. CDR3 in DNA: TGTGCCAGCAGCGTTACAGGGTACACTGAAGCTTTCTTT. Residues: CASSVTGYTEAFF. V gene TRBV7-9 combines with J gene TRBJ1-1, with D possibly matching TRBD1 (6 bases). The CDR3 totals 13 residues. Trimming removed 5 bases at V and 3 bases at J, with 10 bases between. CDR1 is SEHNR and CDR2 is FQNEAQ in the germline V gene (reference sequence).

This clone was observed a handful of times. V is TRBV5-1 and J is TRBJ1-2; 8 bases line up with TRBD1. Germline V gene data show CDR1 as SGHRS and CDR2 as YFSETQ. J gave up 6 bases and V 4 bases, and 11 bases lay outside the gene matches. The CDR3 loop spans 15 amino acids. The CDR3 reads CASSPWQGANDGYTF. CDR3 nucleotide sequence: TGCGCCAGCAGCCCCTGGCAGGGGGCGAACGATGGCTACACCTTC.

Points on this clone: A junction end diverges from the germline sequence, so it may reflect a read error. The chain uses TRBV9 and TRBJ2-1; TRBD1 matches 10 bases. Germline assignment: CDR1 SGDLS and CDR2 YYNGEE. The CDR3 spans 13 residues. This CDR3 reads CASSGGQGRNRIF. The CDR3 region has the DNA TGTGCCAGCAGCGGGGGACAGGGGCGCAATAGGATCTTC.

This chain uses TRBV11-2 with TRBJ2-4, with TRBD2 identical over 14 bases. The CDR3 consists of 15 residues. CDR1 and CDR2 from the germline V gene are SGHAT and FQNNGV. V dropped 5 bases and J dropped 10; count of bases not matched to a gene: 7. The CDR3 sequence is CASSPTGTSGGIQYF. CDR3 DNA sequence: TGTGCCAGCAGCCCTACCGGGACTAGCGGGGGAATTCAGTACTTC.

This clone showed up just once. The same CDR3 can be traced to other DNA sequences in this sample. The genes are TRBV5-6 and TRBJ2-7; tentatively, D is TRBD2 (5 bases). V was shortened by 4 bases and J by 2 bases, with 10 bases between the two germline ends. From germline, CDR1 is SGHDT and CDR2 YYEEEE. The CDR3 length is 13 residues. Written as DNA, the CDR3 is TGTGCCAGCAGCCCCGGACTCACCTACGAGCAGTACTTC. Translating it yields CASSPGLTYEQYF.

This clone has a handful of counts. The chain couples TRBV9 to TRBJ2-5; TRBD2 is a possible D gene (5 bases). CDR1 and CDR2 from the germline V gene are SGDLS and YYNGEE. CDR3 length equals 14 residues. V was pared by 3 bases and J by 5 bases, with 14 bases between. The DNA of the CDR3 is TGTGCCAGCAGCGCCCCGACGGGGTTTGAGACCCAGTACTTC. It codes for CASSAPTGFETQYF.

This sequence joins TRBV10-3 and TRBJ1-2; D gene uncertain. The length of the CDR3 is 14 residues. Trimming cost V 3 bases and J 4 bases, with 12 bases left between them. Germline CDR1 reads ENHRY; CDR2 reads SYGVKD. CDR3 protein: CAISESSEIYGYTF. CDR3 nucleotides: TGTGCCATCAGTGAATCCAGCGAAATCTATGGCTACACCTTC.

This rearrangement joins TRBV18 to TRBJ1-2; 7 nucleotides agree with TRBD1. The germline V gene encodes CDR1 KGHSH and CDR2 LQKENI. With 2 bases clipped from V and 2 bases from J, the junction kept 8 bases outside the gene matches. The CDR3 covers 16 residues. CDR3 nucleotides: TGTGCCAGCTCACCAGAAGGTGGAGGGGGCAACTATGGCTACACCTTC. This encodes CASSPEGGGGNYGYTF.

The gene calls are TRBV6-5 and TRBJ1-5, with unresolved D. The V gene's germline CDR1 is MNHEY and CDR2 SVGAGI. The ends were cut back, 6 bases at V and 1 base at J, with 7 bases in the middle. CDR3 length: 13 residues. This CDR3 reads CASSPRSNQPQHF. CDR3 in DNA: TGTGCCAGCAGCCCCCGGAGCAATCAGCCCCAGCATTTT.

The chain has TRBV2 and TRBJ1-2; D possibly corresponds to TRBD1 (6 bases). Trimming pared 0 bases from V and 8 bases from J, leaving 19 bases between. The germline CDR1 and CDR2 sequences are SNHLY and FYNNEI. This CDR3 comprises 16 residues. The CDR3 DNA reads TGTGCCAGCAGTGAAGCGCTTCGGGGGGGGGCGGACGGCTACACCTTC. It is translated as CASSEALRGGADGYTF.

This clone was seen more than once but under ten times. The rearrangement links TRBV2 to TRBJ2-7, with TRBD1 matching over 9 bases. Germline V lookup: CDR1 SNHLY, CDR2 FYNNEI. The V gene end was trimmed by 6 bases and the J gene end by 1 base; junction bases not matched to a gene: 13. This CDR3 is 17 amino acids long. Here the CDR3 DNA reads TGTGCCAGCAGCCCCAGGGCTGCAGGACAGGGGTCCTACGAGCAGTACTTC. Residues: CASSPRAAGQGSYEQYF.

The chain links TRBV19 to TRBJ2-2, with a possible D match to TRBD1 (5 bases). The V end lost 8 bases, the J end lost 9 bases, and 16 bases lay between the germline ends. Germline values: CDR1 LNHDA, CDR2 SQIVND (reference sequence). CDR3 length: 13 amino acids. CDR3 protein: CASGGRVSWELFF. The CDR3, as DNA: TGTGCCAGTGGCGGCAGGGTATCCTGGGAGCTGTTTTTT.

The V gene is TRBV11-2, the J gene TRBJ2-3; 7 bases match TRBD1. The CDR3 totals 16 residues. Germline loops: CDR1 SGHAT, CDR2 FQNNGV. The V gene end was trimmed by 0 bases and the J gene end by 0 bases; junction bases not matched to a gene: 3. This chain's CDR3 is CASSLDRGISTDTQYF. The CDR3 nucleotides are TGTGCCAGCAGCTTAGACAGGGGGATTAGCACAGATACGCAGTATTTT.

This clone was counted a few times. V and J are TRBV13 and TRBJ2-7; possible D gene TRBD1, 6 bases. V was shortened by 5 bases and J by 3 bases, with 20 bases between the two germline ends. Germline lookup yields CDR1 PRHDT and CDR2 FYEKMQ (reference sequence). The CDR3 totals 16 residues. The CDR3 DNA reads as TGTGCCAGCAGCGCCGGTTCGGACAGCGAAGGCTACGAGCAGTACTTC. Translated, it gives CASSAGSDSEGYEQYF.